Following are 14 T cell receptor beta chains from one sample sequenced in a study of T cells in Graves' hyperthyroidism and ophthalmopathy (dated by TCRdb to the late 2010s). Libraries were built with multiplex PCR. The sequencing machine was an Illumina HiSeq 2000. The TCR beta CDR3 regions were amplified from RNA transcripts. The TCR CDR3 was subjected to a first round of RT-PCR using the HTBI primer set and the Qiagen OneStep RT-PCR kit. Using fastp trimming at Q25 and MiXCR clonotype assembly, TCRdb reanalyzed the public sequencing data and kept in-frame beta chains. Each record represents a unique CDR3 protein, reported with the most common genes and DNA among its rows. Within this sample are hundreds of thousands of distinct CDR3 sequences, with roughly 13% of them counted one time only. The top ten clonotypes cover 25% to 30% of the sample. Source material: blood. These receptors were obtained from a middle-aged man with Graves' ophthalmopathy.

This clonotype was detected ten times or more. V usage is TRBV3-1 and J usage is TRBJ2-6; D possibly matches TRBD1 or TRBD2 (5 bases each). Trimming stripped 7 bases from V and 2 bases from J, with 12 bases between. Germline V gene lookup returns CDR1 LGHDT and CDR2 YNNKEL (reference sequence). The CDR3 totals 15 residues. CDR3 loop: CASTPGSPGANVLTF. In DNA form, the CDR3 reads TGTGCCAGCACCCCAGGGAGCCCTGGGGCCAACGTCCTGACTTTC.

This clonotype was found many times. The CDR3 DNA reads as TGCGCCAGCAGCAAAACGGGACGGAACCCCGAGCAGTACTTC. This translates into CASSKTGRNPEQYF. V usage is TRBV5-1 and J usage is TRBJ2-7, with D perhaps assigned TRBD1 or TRBD2 (5 bases each). This CDR3 is built from 14 residues. Germline assignment: CDR1 SGHRS and CDR2 YFSETQ. V dropped 4 bases and J dropped 6 bases, with 17 bases sitting between them.

The chain is built from TRBV9 and TRBJ2-1, with 16 bases matching TRBD2. The length of the CDR3 is 18 residues. Trimming took 4 bases from V and 3 from J; bases not matched to a gene: 7. Germline V lookup: CDR1 SGDLS, CDR2 YYNGEE. Written as DNA, the CDR3 is TGTGCCAGCAGCTTGGGACTAGCGGGAGGGCCTAGCTACAATGAGCAGTTCTTC. It codes for CASSLGLAGGPSYNEQFF.

This clonotype was found many times. The chain links TRBV3-1 to TRBJ2-5; TRBD2 matches at 9 bases. V shed 1 base, J shed 5 bases, and the junction held 8 bases outside the gene matches. This CDR3 is 16 amino acids long. In germline, CDR1 is LGHDT, CDR2 YNNKEL (reference sequence). Here the CDR3 reads CASSQVAGGGWETQYF. The CDR3 region has the DNA TGTGCCAGCAGCCAAGTTGCGGGAGGGGGTTGGGAGACCCAGTACTTC.

This clonotype was seen ten or more times. The V call is TRBV3-1, the J call TRBJ2-1, with D unclear. CDR1 is LGHDT, CDR2 YNNKEL, per germline (reference sequence). The V end lost 3 bases, the J end lost 7 bases, and 4 bases lay between the germline ends. The CDR3 covers 11 residues. The CDR3 reads CASSHPNEQFF. DNA for the CDR3: TGTGCCAGCAGCCACCCGAATGAGCAGTTCTTC.

In this sample, this clonotype turned up many times. V usage is TRBV20-1 and J usage is TRBJ2-3; the D gene is possibly TRBD1 (6 bases). Trimming took 7 bases from V and 4 from J, leaving 18 bases between them. Germline assignment: CDR1 DFQATT and CDR2 SNEGSKA (reference sequence). There are 14 residues in the CDR3. The CDR3 reads CSVVRPGAPDTQYF. The CDR3 bases are TGCAGTGTGGTCCGGCCAGGGGCCCCAGATACGCAGTATTTT.

In its sample, this clonotype was seen many times. The CDR3 loop is CASNAFGGYTF. In DNA, the CDR3 is TGTGCCTCCAACGCATTTGGGGGCTACACCTTC. The chain links TRBV30 to TRBJ1-2; D ambiguous. In germline, CDR1 is GTSNPN, CDR2 SVGIG (reference sequence). CDR3 length equals 11 residues. The V and J ends lost 7 bases and 8 bases respectively, with 14 bases between them.

Comments on this clonotype: One end of the junction does not line up with germline, which may come from a read error. The rearrangement joins TRBV25-1 to TRBJ2-5; D possibly matches TRBD1 or TRBD2 (5 bases each). The CDR3 is 15 residues long. Per the germline V gene, CDR1 is MGHDK and CDR2 is SYGVNS. The CDR3 DNA reads TGTGCCAGCAGTGACCCCGGGACGGGAAAAGAGATCCAGTACTTC. Its protein is CASSDPGTGKEIQYF.

J is TRBJ1-1 and V is TRBV25-1, with D possibly being TRBD1 (6 bases). Germline CDR1 MGHDK, CDR2 SYGVNS. This CDR3 spans 17 amino acids. Trimming pared 3 bases from V and 3 bases from J, leaving 20 bases between. The CDR3 DNA is TGTGCCAGCAGTGACCTCTTTTTACAGGGATTATACACTGAAGCTTTCTTT. This translates into CASSDLFLQGLYTEAFF.

This clonotype was found many times. V and J are TRBV5-1 and TRBJ2-3; tentative D call: TRBD1 (6 bases). This CDR3 comprises 16 residues. V shed 4 bases and J shed 0 bases, with 15 bases lying between them. CDR1 SGHRS and CDR2 YFSETQ come from the germline V gene. CDR3 in DNA: TGCGCCAGCAGCAAAGGACAGTCCTCTAGCACAGATACGCAGTATTTT. It specifies CASSKGQSSSTDTQYF.

In its sample, this clonotype was seen a few times. The rearrangement links TRBV6-1 to TRBJ1-2, with 8 nucleotides matching TRBD1. CDR3 length: 12 residues. Losses at the gene ends were 5 bases for V and 7 bases for J; bases not matched to a gene: 3. CDR1 MNHNS and CDR2 SASEGT come from the germline V gene. The CDR3: CASSQQGGGYTF. In DNA, the CDR3 is TGTGCCAGCAGTCAACAGGGGGGTGGCTACACCTTC.

This clonotype was seen only a few times. The V and J genes are TRBV3-1 and TRBJ2-1, with D perhaps assigned TRBD1 or TRBD2 (5 bases each). CDR1 and CDR2 from the germline V gene are LGHDT and YNNKEL (reference sequence). V dropped 1 base and J dropped 9 bases, with 16 bases sitting between them. This CDR3 contains 15 residues. In DNA form, the CDR3 reads TGTGCCAGCAGCCAAGGGGGGACCAGGGACGGTGAGCAGTTCTTC. Its translation is CASSQGGTRDGEQFF.

This clonotype appeared many times. V usage is TRBV20-1 and J usage is TRBJ1-5; D gene unclear. The germline CDR1 and CDR2 sequences are DFQATT and SNEGSKA (reference sequence). This CDR3 region has 14 residues. Trimming pared 3 bases from V and 4 bases from J, leaving 13 bases between. The CDR3 here is CSASRRTGNQPQHF. The CDR3 DNA sequence: TGCAGTGCTAGTCGCAGGACGGGAAATCAGCCCCAGCATTTT.

The chain couples TRBV7-2 to TRBJ2-7; the match to TRBD2 covers 8 bases. J lost 2 bases, V lost 2 bases, and 5 bases had no gene match. There are 15 residues in the CDR3. Germline values: CDR1 SGHTA, CDR2 FQGNSA. CDR3: CASSLFSSGPYEQYF. In DNA, the CDR3 is TGTGCCAGCAGCTTATTTTCTAGCGGGCCCTACGAGCAGTACTTC.